A selection of T cell receptor beta chains follows, all from one sample in a study of blood T cell repertoires in COVID-19. Profiling relied on immunoSEQ multiplex PCR, and the TCRdb table lists in-frame clones only, not all of them. The sample contains under 400,000 clones, about 90% of which appear only once. Sequencing input: peripheral blood. All receptors derive from a man aged 18 to 35 with active or convalescent COVID-19. Both conserved end residues are part of each CDR3. A D gene is named only where the DNA matches it firmly. A clone size is listed for some rows: how often the clone was seen (once, few, many), or a class if it is expanded.

TRBJ2-7,.,TRBD2,TRBV2,CASKFGLVHPTDYEQYF,TGTGCCAGCAAGTTTGGACTAGTCCACCCTACGGACTACGAGCAGTACTTC
TRBJ2-2,.,TRBD1,TRBV7-2,CASSFVTGGTGELFF,TGTGCCAGCAGCTTTGTAACAGGGGGGACCGGGGAGCTGTTTTTT
TRBJ1-1,.,.,TRBV18,CASSAAGNTEAFF,TGTGCCAGCTCAGCGGCGGGGAACACTGAAGCTTTCTTT
TRBJ2-1,.,TRBD2,TRBV6-6,CASRQTGGGNEQFF,TGTGCCAGCAGACAAACGGGAGGAGGCAATGAGCAGTTCTTC
TRBJ1-5,few,.,TRBV6-4,CASSAADNQPQHF,TGTGCCAGCAGTGCGGCGGACAATCAGCCCCAGCATTTT
TRBJ2-6,.,TRBD2,TRBV9,CASSSPRTSGGTLSGANVLTF,TGTGCCAGCAGCTCACCTAGGACTAGCGGGGGGACCTTATCTGGGGCCAACGTGCTGACTTTC
TRBJ2-1,.,.,TRBV18,CASSPNRDLNEQFF,TGTGCCAGCTCACCTAACAGGGATCTCAATGAGCAGTTCTTC
TRBJ2-5,.,.,TRBV2,CASSDLTGQETQYF,TGTGCCAGCAGTGACCTGACCGGGCAAGAGACCCAGTACTTC
TRBJ1-2,.,.,TRBV6-6,CASSYEVRVGGVGYTF,TGTGCCAGCAGTTATGAGGTCCGGGTTGGAGGGGTTGGCTACACCTTC
TRBJ1-1,.,.,TRBV27,CASSLSQWANTEAFF,TGTGCCAGCAGTTTATCACAGTGGGCGAACACTGAAGCTTTCTTT
TRBJ1-4,.,TRBD1,TRBV7-9,CASSPIGTGENEKLFF,TGTGCCAGCAGCCCGATCGGGACAGGAGAAAATGAAAAACTGTTTTTT
TRBJ1-6,.,TRBD1,TRBV19,CATGQGQNSPLHF,TGTGCCACCGGACAGGGGCAAAATTCACCCCTCCACTTT
TRBJ2-2,.,TRBD2,TRBV6-5,CASRAGLALTGELFF,TGTGCCAGCAGGGCCGGACTAGCCCTAACCGGGGAGCTGTTTTTT
TRBJ1-1,.,.,TRBV27,CASSLYSNTEAFF,TGTGCCAGCAGTTTATACTCTAACACTGAAGCTTTCTTT